These 5 T cell receptor beta chains came from one sample sequenced in a study of cytomegalovirus exposure and HLA in healthy donors. Use of 60 Vbeta and 13 Jbeta primers characterized the PCR. TCRdb's table, derived via immunoSEQ multiplex PCR, lists solely in-frame clones and lacks some. This table holds tens of thousands of clones, roughly 82% found once. Sequenced material: PBMCs. These TCRs come from a young man in good health and CMV-seropositive.

This clone showed up just once. J is TRBJ2-7 and V is TRBV7-9, with a weak D call TRBD1 (5 bases). The CDR3 is made up of 11 amino acids. Trimming pared 11 bases from V and 4 bases from J, leaving 12 bases between. The germline V gene encodes CDR1 SEHNR and CDR2 FQNEAQ (reference sequence). The CDR3 sequence: CAGAENYEQYF. In DNA, the CDR3 is TGTGCCGGGGCGGAAAATTACGAGCAGTACTTC.

There are a few counts of this clone. The V gene is TRBV5-6, the J gene TRBJ1-1; the D gene is possibly TRBD1 (6 bases). Trimming left V 4 bases short and J 0 bases short, with 10 bases between. The CDR3 sequence is 14 residues long. Per the germline V gene, CDR1 is SGHDT and CDR2 is YYEEEE. This CDR3 reads CASSLDRMNTEAFF. The DNA of the CDR3 is TGTGCCAGCAGCCTGGACAGAATGAACACTGAAGCTTTCTTT.

The chain couples TRBV5-1 to TRBJ2-5; 10 nucleotides align to TRBD1. CDR1 is SGHRS and CDR2 is YFSETQ in the germline V gene. The CDR3 length is 16 residues. Trimming removed 0 bases from V and 4 bases from J; junction bases left unmatched: 6. The CDR3 nucleotides read TGCGCCAGCAGCTTGGGACAGGGGGCGGCCTCAGAGACCCAGTACTTC. Its protein product is CASSLGQGAASETQYF.

This rearrangement joins TRBV5-1 to TRBJ2-1; D perhaps matches TRBD1 (6 bases). The CDR3 runs to 19 residues. The V end was cut by 0 bases, the J end by 0 bases, with 19 bases between. Germline values: CDR1 SGHRS, CDR2 YFSETQ. The CDR3 reads CASSLEMDSRPSSYNEQFF. Written as DNA, the CDR3 is TGCGCCAGCAGCTTGGAGATGGACAGCCGACCTAGCTCCTACAATGAGCAGTTCTTC. Combining the CDR3 with reference TRBV5-1 and TRBJ2-1 gives the whole variable domain KAGVTQTPRYLIKTRGQQVTLSCSPISGHRSVSWYQQTPGQGLQFLFEYFSETQRNKGNFPGRFSGRQFSNSRSEMNVSTLELGDSALYLCASSLEMDSRPSSYNEQFFGPGTRLTVL.

This rearrangement joins TRBV15 to TRBJ2-7, with D uncertain. The CDR3 runs to 16 residues. V gave up 3 bases and J gave up 1 base, with 16 bases separating them. Germline CDR1 and CDR2: LNHNV and YYDKDF (reference sequence). The CDR3 region is CATSSDKALPSYEQYF. For the CDR3, the DNA is TGTGCCACCAGCAGTGACAAGGCCCTCCCTTCCTACGAGCAGTACTTC.